This TCR beta chain was recovered during a study of blood T cells in healthy people across ages. Total RNA extraction produced at least 5 micrograms (per sample) for the study. Regarding the study as a whole: Aged donors had fewer naive CD4+ cells and lower diversity than long-lived donors. While age rose, TCR beta diversity per million T cells dropped in a roughly linear way.

A word on this clonotype: No antigen is known for it.

Primers used in a second PCR of roughly 7 to 12 cycles were a sample-barcoded 5' primer and a J-beta primer mix. TCRdb called the 5' RACE reads again in MiXCR, with one record for every CDR3 protein. The repertoire has 700,000 to 900,000 distinct CDR3 sequences, roughly 25% of them found once; the top ten carry 2.5% to 3.5%. V was trimmed by 2 bases and J by 5 bases, leaving 12 bases between them. This CDR3 is built from 14 residues. Germline assignment: CDR1 ENHRY and CDR2 SYGVKD. These data were also reused for a study on T cells of mothers and their children.

The sequence was collected from a boy between 10 and 17 years old in good health. Sequencing was performed on blood. This rearrangement joins TRBV10-3 to TRBJ2-5, with D uncertain. Here the CDR3 DNA reads TGTGCCATCAGTGAGGGTATCGGAACGGAGACCCAGTACTTC. Protein: CAISEGIGTETQYF.